This T cell receptor (beta chain) emerged from a study of blood T cell repertoires in COVID-19. This CDR3 has 16 amino acids. Per the germline V gene, CDR1 is MNHNS and CDR2 is SASEGT. After removal of 4 bases from V and 6 bases from J, the junction contained 7 bases not matched to a gene. Original handling: Reference gene primer amplification in the assay estimated nucleated cell counts. The method was immunoSEQ multiplex PCR; TCRdb's version includes in-frame clones alone and lacks a portion of them. D and trimming were read from the DNA, whereas the V and J calls and clone size are those reported in that table. In the table there are 150,000 to 200,000 clones, roughly 80% of which are singletons.

This chain joins TRBV6-1 and TRBJ1-6; TRBD1 aligns across 9 bases. The TCR sequence derives from a woman aged 55-75 years who had recovered from COVID-19. The sample taken for sequencing was PBMCs or T cells enriched from blood (not recorded which). The CDR3 here is CASSVTGGNLNSPLHF. The CDR3 coding sequence is TGTGCCAGCAGTGTTACAGGGGGCAACCTTAATTCACCCCTCCACTTT.